This T cell receptor beta chain was recorded in a study of blood T cell repertoires in COVID-19. About the research overall: Acute and convalescent COVID-19 specimens originated in the United States, Italy and Spain. T cells, B-cell-depleted T cells, or PBMCs provided the cDNA or gDNA that served as material.

Seattle participants joined during active infection and were tracked over time. The trim removed 4 bases at V and 0 bases at J, leaving 10 bases unmatched. The CDR3 spans 19 residues. Germline V gene lookup returns CDR1 SGHRS and CDR2 YFSETQ. Source study methods: Amplifying reference gene primers gave estimates of nucleated cell counts. Data came from immunoSEQ multiplex PCR; TCRdb stores just in-frame clones and leaves some out. V, J and clone size reflect that table, while D and trimming were determined from the DNA. The sample has approximately 93,000 clones, around two thirds seen once. Sample: peripheral blood. The chain couples TRBV5-1 to TRBJ2-3, with TRBD2 matching 14 bases. This receptor was obtained from an older man with COVID-19, enrolled during active disease. CDR3 sequence: CASSPTGTSGRGSTDTQYF. In DNA, the CDR3 is TGCGCCAGCAGCCCAACCGGGACTAGCGGGAGAGGGAGCACAGATACGCAGTATTTT.